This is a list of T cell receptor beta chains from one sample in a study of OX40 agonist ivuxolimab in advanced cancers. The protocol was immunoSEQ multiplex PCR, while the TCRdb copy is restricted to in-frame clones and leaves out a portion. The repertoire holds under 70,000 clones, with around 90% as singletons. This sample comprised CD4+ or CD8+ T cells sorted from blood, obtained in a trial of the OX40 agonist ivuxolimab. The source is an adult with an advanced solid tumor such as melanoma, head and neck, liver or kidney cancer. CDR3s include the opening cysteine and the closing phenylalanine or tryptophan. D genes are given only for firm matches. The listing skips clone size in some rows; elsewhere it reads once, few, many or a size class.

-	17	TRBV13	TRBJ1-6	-	TGTGCCAGCAGCGGCCGGGACGGGAGGGAAGTAGGATCACCCCTCCACTTT	CASSGRDGREVGSPLHF
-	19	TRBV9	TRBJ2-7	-	TGTGCCAGCAGCGTAGCCTCTCTGTGGGAGCAACTGAACGTCTACGAGCAGTACTTC	CASSVASLWEQLNVYEQYF
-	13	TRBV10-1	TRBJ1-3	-	TGCGCCAGCACCGGCGGATATGGAAACACCATATATTTT	CASTGGYGNTIYF
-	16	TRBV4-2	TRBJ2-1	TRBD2	TGTGCCAGCAGCCCCACCCAGCGGGGGATCTACAATGAGCAGTTCTTC	CASSPTQRGIYNEQFF
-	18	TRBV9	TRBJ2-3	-	TGTGCCAGCAGACCTTTCGTAGCCGCTGAGGAAGGCACAGATACGCAGTATTTT	CASRPFVAAEEGTDTQYF
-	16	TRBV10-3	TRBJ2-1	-	TGTGCCATCAGTGAGTCGGAAGGACTCCTATACAATGAGCAGTTCTTC	CAISESEGLLYNEQFF
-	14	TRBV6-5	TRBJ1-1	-	TGTGCCAGCACCACGGGGGGTTTTGACACTGAAGCTTTCTTT	CASTTGGFDTEAFF
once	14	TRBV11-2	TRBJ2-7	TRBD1	TGTGCCAGCAGCCCACAGGGGACCTCATACGAGCAGTACTTC	CASSPQGTSYEQYF
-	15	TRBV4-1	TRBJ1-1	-	TGCGCCAGCACCGGGTACAGTACCGCGAATACTGAAGCTTTCTTT	CASTGYSTANTEAFF
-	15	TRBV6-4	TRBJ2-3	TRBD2	TGTGCCAGCAGCGGGACTAGCGGGGACACAGATACGCAGTATTTT	CASSGTSGDTDTQYF
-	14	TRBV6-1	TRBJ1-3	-	TGTGCCAGCAGTTCCACGGGAGTTGGAAACACCATATATTTT	CASSSTGVGNTIYF
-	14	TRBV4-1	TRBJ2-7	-	TGCGCCAGCAGCCCAGGGGACACCAACTACGAGCAGTACTTC	CASSPGDTNYEQYF
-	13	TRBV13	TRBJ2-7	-	TGTGCCAGCAGTCCAGGGGCGATTTACGAGCAGTACTTC	CASSPGAIYEQYF
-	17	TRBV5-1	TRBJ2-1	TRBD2	TGCGCCAGCAGCTTGCGACTAGCGGGGGTTCTTTACAATGAGCAGTTCTTC	CASSLRLAGVLYNEQFF
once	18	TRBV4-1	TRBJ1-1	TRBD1	TGCGCCAGCAGCCAGGTGGTGGGACAGGGCTTGATTGGCACTGAAGCTTTCTTT	CASSQVVGQGLIGTEAFF
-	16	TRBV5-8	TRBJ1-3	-	TGTGCCAGCAGCTTGGAGGGGGGGCTCTCTGGAAACACCATATATTTT	CASSLEGGLSGNTIYF
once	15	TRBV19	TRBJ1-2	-	TGTGCCAGTAGTCCCGGACCCCAGGGAGGCTATGGCTACACCTTC	CASSPGPQGGYGYTF
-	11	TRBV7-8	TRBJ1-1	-	TGTGCCAGCAGCTTGGACGGTGGAGCTTTCTTT	CASSLDGGAFF
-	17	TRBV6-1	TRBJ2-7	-	TGTGCCAGCAGTGAATCAGTCGGACTCGGGCCTCGGTACGAGCAGTACTTC	CASSESVGLGPRYEQYF
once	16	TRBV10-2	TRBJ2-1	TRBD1	TGCGCCAGCAGTCCCTTGGACAGGGGGCTCCACAATGAGCAGTTCTTC	CASSPLDRGLHNEQFF
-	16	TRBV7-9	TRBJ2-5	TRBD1	TGTGCCAGCAGCATCGGGACAGGGATGGACCAAGAGACCCAGTACTTC	CASSIGTGMDQETQYF
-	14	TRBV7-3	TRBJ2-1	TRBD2	TGTGCCAGCAGCCCTACGGGGGGGCTTAATGAGCAGTTCTTC	CASSPTGGLNEQFF
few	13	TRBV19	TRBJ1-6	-	TGTGCCAGTAACCCGGTCTTAGGTTCACCCCTCCACTTT	CASNPVLGSPLHF
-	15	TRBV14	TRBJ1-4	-	TGTGCCAGCAGCCAGGACACATCAACTAATGAAAAACTGTTTTTT	CASSQDTSTNEKLFF
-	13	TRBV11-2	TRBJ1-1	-	TGTGCCAGCAGTTTCACAGTGAACACTGAAGCTTTCTTT	CASSFTVNTEAFF
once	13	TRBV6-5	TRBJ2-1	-	TGTGCCAGCAGTTACTTTGGCCTGAATGAGCAGTTCTTC	CASSYFGLNEQFF
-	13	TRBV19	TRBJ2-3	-	TGTGCCAGTAGTACACAGAGCACAGATACGCAGTATTTT	CASSTQSTDTQYF
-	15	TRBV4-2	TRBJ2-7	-	TGTGCCAGCAGCCAAGATGTCCTAAACTCCTACGAGCAGTACTTC	CASSQDVLNSYEQYF
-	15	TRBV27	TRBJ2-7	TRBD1	TGTGCCAGCAGTTTAAGCCAGGGGGCGTCCCCTACGCTAGACTTC	CASSLSQGASPTLDF
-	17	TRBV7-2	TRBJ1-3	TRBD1	TGTGCCAGCAGCTCGGTAACAGGGGCTCTTAGAGGAAACACCATATATTTT	CASSSVTGALRGNTIYF
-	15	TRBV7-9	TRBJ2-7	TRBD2	TGTGCCAGCAACATTAGCGGGGGGGTCTCCTACGAGCAGTACTTC	CASNISGGVSYEQYF
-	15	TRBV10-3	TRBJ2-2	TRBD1	TGTGCCATCAGCCGGGACAGGGACGACACCGGGGAGCTGTTTTTT	CAISRDRDDTGELFF
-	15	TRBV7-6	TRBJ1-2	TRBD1	TGTGCCAGCAGCTTGACGACAGGGTCGGACTATGGCTACACCTTC	CASSLTTGSDYGYTF
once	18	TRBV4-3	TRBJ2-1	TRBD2	TGCGCCAGCAGCCAAGTTTGGACTAGCGGGGGGGGATACAATGAGCAGTTCTTC	CASSQVWTSGGGYNEQFF
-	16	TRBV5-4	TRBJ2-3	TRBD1	TGTGCCAGCAGCCATCGACCCACAGGGGGAACAGATACGCAGTATTTT	CASSHRPTGGTDTQYF
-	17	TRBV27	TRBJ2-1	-	TGTGCCAGCAGTTTAAGGCTCGGGGTAGCGCATGGGAATGAGCAGTTCTTC	CASSLRLGVAHGNEQFF
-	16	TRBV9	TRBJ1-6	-	TGTGCCAGCAGCCAGACGCGGAGCTCCTATAATTCACCCCTCCACTTT	CASSQTRSSYNSPLHF
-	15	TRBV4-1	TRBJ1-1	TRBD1	TGCGCCAGCAGCCTATTAACCGGGACAGGGGTGTACGCTTTCTTT	CASSLLTGTGVYAFF
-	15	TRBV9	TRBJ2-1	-	TGTGCCAGCAGCGTTTTTGAACGAGGGGTCAATGAGCAGTTCTTC	CASSVFERGVNEQFF
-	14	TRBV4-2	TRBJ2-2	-	TGTGCCAGCAGCCAAGATACAGGAACCGGGGAGCTGTTTTTT	CASSQDTGTGELFF
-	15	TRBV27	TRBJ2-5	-	TGTGCCAGCAGTTTACGGCAGGGAGGGGGAGAGACCCAGTACTTC	CASSLRQGGGETQYF
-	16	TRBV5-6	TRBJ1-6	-	TGTGCCAGCAGCTTGGGGGTCCGGGTGGCCGGTTCACCCCTCCACTTT	CASSLGVRVAGSPLHF
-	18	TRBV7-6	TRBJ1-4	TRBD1	TGTGCCAGCAGCTTAGAGTTCTCGGGACAGCCAACTAATGAAAAACTGTTTTTT	CASSLEFSGQPTNEKLFF
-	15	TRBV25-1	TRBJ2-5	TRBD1	TGTGCCAGCAGTGTTTGGGACAGGGGGCAAGAGACCCAGTACTTC	CASSVWDRGQETQYF
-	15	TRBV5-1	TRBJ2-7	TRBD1	TGCGCCAGCAGCACCGGGACAGGGGACCCCTACGAGCAGTACTTC	CASSTGTGDPYEQYF